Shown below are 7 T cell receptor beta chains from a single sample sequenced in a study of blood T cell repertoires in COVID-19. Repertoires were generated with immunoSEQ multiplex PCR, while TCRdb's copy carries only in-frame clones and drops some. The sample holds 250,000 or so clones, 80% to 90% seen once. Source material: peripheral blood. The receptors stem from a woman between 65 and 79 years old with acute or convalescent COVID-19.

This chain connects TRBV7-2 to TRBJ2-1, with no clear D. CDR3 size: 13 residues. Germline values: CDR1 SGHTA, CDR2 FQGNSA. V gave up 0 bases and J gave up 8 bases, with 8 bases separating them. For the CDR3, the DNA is TGTGCCAGCAGCTTAGCGGCAGCGTATGAGCAGTTCTTC. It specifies CASSLAAAYEQFF.

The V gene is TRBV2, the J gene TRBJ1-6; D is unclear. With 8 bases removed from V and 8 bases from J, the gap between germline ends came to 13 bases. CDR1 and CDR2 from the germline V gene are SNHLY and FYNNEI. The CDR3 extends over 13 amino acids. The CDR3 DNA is TGTGCCAGCCTGCCAGAACAATATTCACCCCTCCACTTT. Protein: CASLPEQYSPLHF. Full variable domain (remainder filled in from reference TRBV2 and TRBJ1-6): EPEVTQTPSHQVTQMGQEVILRCVPISNHLYFYWYRQILGQKVEFLVSFYNNEISEKSEIFDDQFSVERPDGSNFTLKIRSTKLEDSAMYFCASLPEQYSPLHFGNGTRLTVT.

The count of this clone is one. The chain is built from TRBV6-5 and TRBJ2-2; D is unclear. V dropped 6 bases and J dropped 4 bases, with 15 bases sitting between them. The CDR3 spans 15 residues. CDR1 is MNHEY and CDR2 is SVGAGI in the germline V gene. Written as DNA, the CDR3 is TGTGCCAGCAGCTCAAGCCAGGTTCTCACCGGGGAGCTGTTTTTT. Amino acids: CASSSSQVLTGELFF.

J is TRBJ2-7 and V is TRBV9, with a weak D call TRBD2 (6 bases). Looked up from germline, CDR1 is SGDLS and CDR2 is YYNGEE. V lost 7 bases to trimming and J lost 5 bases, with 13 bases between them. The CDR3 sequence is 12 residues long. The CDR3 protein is CASGGSGDEQYF. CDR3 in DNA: TGTGCCAGCGGAGGGTCAGGCGACGAGCAGTACTTC.

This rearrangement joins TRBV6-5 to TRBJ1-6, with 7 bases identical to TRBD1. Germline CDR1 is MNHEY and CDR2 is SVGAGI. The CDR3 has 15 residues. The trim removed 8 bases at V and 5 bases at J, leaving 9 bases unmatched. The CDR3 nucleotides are TGTGCCAGCCAATACGGGACAGTGAATAATTCACCCCTCCACTTT. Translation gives CASQYGTVNNSPLHF.

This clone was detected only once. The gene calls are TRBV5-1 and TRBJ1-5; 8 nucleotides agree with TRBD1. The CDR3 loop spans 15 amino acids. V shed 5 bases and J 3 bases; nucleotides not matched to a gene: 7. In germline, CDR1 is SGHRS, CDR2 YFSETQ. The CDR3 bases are TGCGCCAGCAGACCCAGGACAGGGACCAATCAGCCCCAGCATTTT. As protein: CASRPRTGTNQPQHF.

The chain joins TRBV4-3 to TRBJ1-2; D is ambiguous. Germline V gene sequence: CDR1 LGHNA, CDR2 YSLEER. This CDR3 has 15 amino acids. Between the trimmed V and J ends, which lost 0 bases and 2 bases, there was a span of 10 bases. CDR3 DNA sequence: TGCGCCAGCAGCCAAGATCTGAGGCCCAACTATGGCTACACCTTC. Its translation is CASSQDLRPNYGYTF.